Below, one T cell receptor (beta chain) is given with its context. The clone's antigen remains unknown. No quality values exist for individual bases; no much larger clone is one base distant. TCRbeta CDR3 regions were amplified from genomic DNA using the immunoSEQ Assay, a bias-controlled multiplex PCR. The authors' analysis ran thus. Nucleated cell counts per sample were estimated from amplification of reference gene primers within the assay. To quantify the absolute abundance of each unique TCRbeta CDR3 rearrangement, sequence reads were collapsed and filtered. Productive Simpson clonality was computed per sample as the square root of Simpson's diversity index over productive rearrangements. TCRdb's version of the immuneACCESS table is confined to in-frame rearrangements and falls short of the full clone set. An unresolved V gene accounts for under half of the shortfall where checked; the remainder is of unknown origin. Clone size and the V and J calls come from that table; the DNA yielded D and trimming. The sample includes roughly 250,000 clones, with approximately 92% observed a single time. 2% to 2.5% of the sample belongs to the ten largest clones.

V is pared back by 6 bases and J by 3 bases, with 12 bases lying between the germline termini. CDR1 and CDR2 (MNHEY, SVGAGI) derive from the germline V gene. Spanning cysteine to phenylalanine, the CDR3 consists of 14 amino acids. Only the CDR3 region is kept as DNA, spanning 42 bases read in frame from base 1. Participants in the prospective study were enrolled through a virtual design, were aged roughly 18 to 100 years, and lived in roughly 24 United States geographic areas. In the prospective study, participants were assigned to cohorts based on the clinical history participants reported in a screening survey and a study questionnaire. Recovered participants in ImmuneRACE Cohort 3 were defined as having two consecutive negative NP/OP PCR tests, clearance from a healthcare professional, or resolution of symptoms. Each participant in the prospective study had whole blood, serum and a nasopharyngeal or oropharyngeal swab collected by mobile phlebotomists. Additional blood draws and questionnaires over an approximately two-month period could optionally be provided by prospective study participants. Before DNA extraction, blood samples from the prospective study were shipped at room temperature or frozen.

The data are from a study of blood T cell repertoires in COVID-19 (dated by TCRdb to 2020 to 2022). Turning to the overall study: The collaborator samples originated in the United States, Italy and Spain and spanned the acute and convalescent phases of COVID-19. The material from the prospective study consisted of cDNA or gDNA derived from T cells, B-cell-depleted T cells, or PBMCs. The dataset comprised deeply sampled blood TCRbeta repertoires from subjects exposed to, actively infected with, or recovered from COVID-19. The repertoires were released in a freely available public database intended as a resource for research on the immune response to SARS-CoV-2. Samples were obtained from the ongoing ImmuneRACE study (first 160 participants) and from 1,000 to 1,500 subjects provided by 6 global collaborators. A de-identified subject ID, COVID-19 status, age in years and sex were almost always included in the sample metadata. HLA class I and class II types, where available, came from metadata supplied by the sample provider rather than from assay-based typing.

Beyond this particular receptor, the publication reports: Clinical and demographic metadata were provided uncurated, with the amount varying by source and participant.

The origin of this receptor is a woman in her late teens or twenties who had recovered from COVID-19. The V and J genes are TRBV6-5 and TRBJ1-5, and the D gene may be TRBD1, 6 bases matching. Sequencing input: PBMCs or T cells enriched from blood (not recorded which). The DNA is TGTGCCAGCAGCGTTGGGGGGGCCAATCAGCCCCAGCATTTT. Translated, it reads CASSVGGANQPQHF.